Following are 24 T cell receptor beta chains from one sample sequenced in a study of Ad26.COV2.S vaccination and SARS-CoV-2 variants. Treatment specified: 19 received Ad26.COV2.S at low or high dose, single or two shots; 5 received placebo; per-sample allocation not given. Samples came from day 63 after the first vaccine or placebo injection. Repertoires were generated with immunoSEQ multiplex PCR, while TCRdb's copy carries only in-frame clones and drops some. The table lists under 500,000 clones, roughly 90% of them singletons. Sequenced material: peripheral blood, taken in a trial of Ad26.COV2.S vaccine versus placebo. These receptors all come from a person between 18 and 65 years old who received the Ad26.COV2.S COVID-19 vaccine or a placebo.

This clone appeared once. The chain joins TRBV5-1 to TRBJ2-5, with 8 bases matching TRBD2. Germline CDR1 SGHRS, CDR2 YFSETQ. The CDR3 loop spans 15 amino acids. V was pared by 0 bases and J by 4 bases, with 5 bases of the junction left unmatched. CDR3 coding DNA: TGCGCCAGCAGCTTGGCGCGGGGGGACCGAGAGACCCAGTACTTC. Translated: CASSLARGDRETQYF.

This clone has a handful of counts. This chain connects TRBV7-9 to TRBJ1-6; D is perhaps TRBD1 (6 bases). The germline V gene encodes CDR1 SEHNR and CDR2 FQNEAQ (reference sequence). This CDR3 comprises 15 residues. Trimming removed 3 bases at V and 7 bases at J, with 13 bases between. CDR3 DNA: TGTGCCAGCAGCTTCAGGCAGGGGAGCAATTCACCCCTCCACTTT. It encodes CASSFRQGSNSPLHF.

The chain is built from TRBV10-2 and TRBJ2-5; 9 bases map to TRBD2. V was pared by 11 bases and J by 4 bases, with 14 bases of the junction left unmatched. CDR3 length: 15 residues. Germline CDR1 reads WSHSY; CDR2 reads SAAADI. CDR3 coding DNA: TGCGCCTCCTCCCCCCGGCGGGAGGGGGCAGAGACCCAGTACTTC. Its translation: CASSPRREGAETQYF.

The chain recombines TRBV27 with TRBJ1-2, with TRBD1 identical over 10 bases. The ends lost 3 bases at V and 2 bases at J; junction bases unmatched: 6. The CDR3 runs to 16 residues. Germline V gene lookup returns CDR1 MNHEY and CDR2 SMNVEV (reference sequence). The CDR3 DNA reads TGTGCCAGCAGTTTCTATCGGGACAGGGGAAACTATGGCTACACCTTC. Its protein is CASSFYRDRGNYGYTF.

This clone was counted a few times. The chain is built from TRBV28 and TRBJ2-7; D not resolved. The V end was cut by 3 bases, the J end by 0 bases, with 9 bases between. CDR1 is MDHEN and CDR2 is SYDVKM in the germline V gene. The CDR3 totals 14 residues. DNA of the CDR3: TGTGCCAGCAGTTTGTATTACCTCTCCTACGAGCAGTACTTC. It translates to CASSLYYLSYEQYF.

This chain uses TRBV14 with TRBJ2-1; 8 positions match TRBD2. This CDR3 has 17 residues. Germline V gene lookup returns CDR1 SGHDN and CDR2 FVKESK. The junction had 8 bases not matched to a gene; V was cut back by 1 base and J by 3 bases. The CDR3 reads CASSQVTQRGLYNEQFF. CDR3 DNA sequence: TGTGCCAGCAGCCAAGTAACACAGCGGGGGCTCTACAATGAGCAGTTCTTC.

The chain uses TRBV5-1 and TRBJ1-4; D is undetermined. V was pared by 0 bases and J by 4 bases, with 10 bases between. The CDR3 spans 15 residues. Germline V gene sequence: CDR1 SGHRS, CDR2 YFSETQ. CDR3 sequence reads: CASSLDGNNNEKLFF. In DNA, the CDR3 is TGCGCCAGCAGCTTGGACGGAAACAATAATGAAAAACTGTTTTTT.

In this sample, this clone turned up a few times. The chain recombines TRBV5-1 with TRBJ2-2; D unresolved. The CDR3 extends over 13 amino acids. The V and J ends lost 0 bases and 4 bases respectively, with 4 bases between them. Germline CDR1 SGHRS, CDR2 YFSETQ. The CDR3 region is CASSLVPTGELFF. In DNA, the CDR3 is TGCGCCAGCAGCTTGGTACCCACCGGGGAGCTGTTTTTT.

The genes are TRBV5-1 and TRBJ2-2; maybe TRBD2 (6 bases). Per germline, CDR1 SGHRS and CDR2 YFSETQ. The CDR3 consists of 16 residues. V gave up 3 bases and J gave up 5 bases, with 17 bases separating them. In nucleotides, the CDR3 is TGCGCCAGCAGCTGGAGGGCTAGTACAGGTACCGGGGAGCTGTTTTTT. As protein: CASSWRASTGTGELFF.

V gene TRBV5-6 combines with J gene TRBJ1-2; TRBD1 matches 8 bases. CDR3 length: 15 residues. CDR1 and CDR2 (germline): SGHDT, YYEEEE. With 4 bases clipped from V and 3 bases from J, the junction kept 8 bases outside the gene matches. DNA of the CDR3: TGTGCCAGCAGCCCCCGACAGGGGCAGTACTATGGCTACACCTTC. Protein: CASSPRQGQYYGYTF.

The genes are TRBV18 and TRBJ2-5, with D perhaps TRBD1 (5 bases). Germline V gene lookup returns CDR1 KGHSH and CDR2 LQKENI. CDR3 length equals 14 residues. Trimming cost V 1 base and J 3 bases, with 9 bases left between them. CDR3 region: CASSPQGREETQYF. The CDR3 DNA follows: TGTGCCAGCTCACCACAGGGCAGGGAAGAGACCCAGTACTTC.

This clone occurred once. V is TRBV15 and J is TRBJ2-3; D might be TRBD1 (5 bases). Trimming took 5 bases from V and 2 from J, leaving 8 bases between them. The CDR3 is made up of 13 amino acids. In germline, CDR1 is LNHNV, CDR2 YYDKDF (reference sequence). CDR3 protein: CATSGAPTDTQYF. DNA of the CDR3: TGTGCCACCAGCGGGGCACCCACAGATACGCAGTATTTT.

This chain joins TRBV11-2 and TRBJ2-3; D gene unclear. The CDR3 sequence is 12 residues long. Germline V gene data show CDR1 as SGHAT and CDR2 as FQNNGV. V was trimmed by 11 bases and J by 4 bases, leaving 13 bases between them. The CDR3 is CASSSEADTQYF. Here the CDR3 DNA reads TGTGCCTCCAGCTCAGAGGCAGATACGCAGTATTTT.

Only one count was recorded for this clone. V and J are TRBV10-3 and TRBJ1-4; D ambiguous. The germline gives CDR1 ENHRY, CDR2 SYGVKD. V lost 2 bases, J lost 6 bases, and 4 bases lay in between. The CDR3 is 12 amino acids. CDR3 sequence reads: CAISERDEKLFF. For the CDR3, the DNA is TGTGCCATCAGTGAGAGGGATGAAAAACTGTTTTTT.

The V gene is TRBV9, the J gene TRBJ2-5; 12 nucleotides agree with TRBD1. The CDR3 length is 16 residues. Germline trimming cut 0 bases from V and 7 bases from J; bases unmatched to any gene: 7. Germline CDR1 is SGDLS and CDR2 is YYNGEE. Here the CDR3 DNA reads TGTGCCAGCAGCGTAGGAGGGACAGGGGGCGCTGGGACCCAGTACTTC. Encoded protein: CASSVGGTGGAGTQYF.

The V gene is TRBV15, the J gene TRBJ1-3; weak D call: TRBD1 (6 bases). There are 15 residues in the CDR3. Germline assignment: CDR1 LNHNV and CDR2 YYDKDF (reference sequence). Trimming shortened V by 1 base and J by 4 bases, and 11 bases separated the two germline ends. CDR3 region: CATSRAKGGGNTIYF. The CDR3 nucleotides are TGTGCCACCAGCAGAGCAAAGGGGGGCGGAAACACCATATATTTT.

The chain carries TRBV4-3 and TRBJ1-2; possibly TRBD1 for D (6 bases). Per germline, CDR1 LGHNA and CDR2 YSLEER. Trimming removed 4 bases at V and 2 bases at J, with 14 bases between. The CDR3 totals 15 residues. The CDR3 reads CASSRSGGQNYGYTF. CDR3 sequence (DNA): TGCGCCAGCAGCCGAAGCGGAGGACAGAACTATGGCTACACCTTC.

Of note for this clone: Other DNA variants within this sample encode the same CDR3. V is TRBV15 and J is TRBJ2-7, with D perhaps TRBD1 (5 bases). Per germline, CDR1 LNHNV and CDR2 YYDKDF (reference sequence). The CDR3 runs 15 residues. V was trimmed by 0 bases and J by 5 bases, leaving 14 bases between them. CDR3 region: CATSRDRQGFHEQYF. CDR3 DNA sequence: TGTGCCACCAGCAGAGATCGCCAGGGCTTCCACGAGCAGTACTTC.

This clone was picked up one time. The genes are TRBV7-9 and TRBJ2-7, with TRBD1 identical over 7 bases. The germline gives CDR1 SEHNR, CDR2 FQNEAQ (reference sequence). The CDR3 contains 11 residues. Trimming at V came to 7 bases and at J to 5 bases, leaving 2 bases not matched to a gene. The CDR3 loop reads CASNTGDEQYF. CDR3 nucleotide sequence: TGTGCCAGCAACACAGGGGACGAGCAGTACTTC.

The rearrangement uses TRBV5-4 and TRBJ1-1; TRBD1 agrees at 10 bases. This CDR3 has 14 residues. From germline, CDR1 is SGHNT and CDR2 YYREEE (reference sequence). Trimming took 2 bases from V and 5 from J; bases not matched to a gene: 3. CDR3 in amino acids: CASSFDRGQTEAFF. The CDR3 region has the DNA TGTGCCAGCAGCTTCGACAGGGGGCAGACTGAAGCTTTCTTT.

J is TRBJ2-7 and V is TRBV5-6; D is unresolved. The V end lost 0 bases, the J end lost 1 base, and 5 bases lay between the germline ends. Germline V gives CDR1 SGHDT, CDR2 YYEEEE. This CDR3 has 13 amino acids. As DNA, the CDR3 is TGTGCCAGCAGCTTGGGAATTTCCTACGAGCAGTACTTC. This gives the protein CASSLGISYEQYF.

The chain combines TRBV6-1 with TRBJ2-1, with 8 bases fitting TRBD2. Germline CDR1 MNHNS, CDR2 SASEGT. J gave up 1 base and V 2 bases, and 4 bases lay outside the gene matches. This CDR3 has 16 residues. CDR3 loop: CASSEPGGWSYNEQFF. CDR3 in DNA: TGTGCCAGCAGTGAACCGGGGGGGTGGTCCTACAATGAGCAGTTCTTC.

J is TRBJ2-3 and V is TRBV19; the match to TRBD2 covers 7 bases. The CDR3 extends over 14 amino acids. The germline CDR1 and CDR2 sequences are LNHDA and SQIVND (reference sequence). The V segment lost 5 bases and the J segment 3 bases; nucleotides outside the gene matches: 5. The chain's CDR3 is CASSVGGGTDTQYF. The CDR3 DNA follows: TGTGCCAGTAGTGTTGGGGGGGGGACAGATACGCAGTATTTT.

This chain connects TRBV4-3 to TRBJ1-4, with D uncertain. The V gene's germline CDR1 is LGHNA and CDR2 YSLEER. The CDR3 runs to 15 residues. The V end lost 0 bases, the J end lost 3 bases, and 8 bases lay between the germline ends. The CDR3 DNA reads TGCGCCAGCAGCCAAGATTCAGGATCTAATGAAAAACTGTTTTTT. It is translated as CASSQDSGSNEKLFF.